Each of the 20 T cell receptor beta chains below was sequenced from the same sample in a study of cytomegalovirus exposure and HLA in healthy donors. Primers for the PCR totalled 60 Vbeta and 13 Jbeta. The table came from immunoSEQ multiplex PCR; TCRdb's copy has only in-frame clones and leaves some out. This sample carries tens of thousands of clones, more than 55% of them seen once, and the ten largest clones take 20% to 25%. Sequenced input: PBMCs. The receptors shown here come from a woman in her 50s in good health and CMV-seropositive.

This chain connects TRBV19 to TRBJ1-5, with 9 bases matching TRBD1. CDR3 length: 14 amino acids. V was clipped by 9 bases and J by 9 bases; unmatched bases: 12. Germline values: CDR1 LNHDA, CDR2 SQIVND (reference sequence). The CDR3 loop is CASTLGQGGRPQHF. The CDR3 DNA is TGTGCCAGCACCCTGGGACAGGGCGGTCGGCCCCAGCATTTT.

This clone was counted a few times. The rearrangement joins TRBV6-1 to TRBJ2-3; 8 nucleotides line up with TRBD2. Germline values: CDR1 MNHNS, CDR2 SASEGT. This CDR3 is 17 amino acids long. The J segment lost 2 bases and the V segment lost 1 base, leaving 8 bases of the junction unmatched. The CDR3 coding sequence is TGTGCCAGCAGTGAAGTGTACTCTAGCGGGTACACAGATACGCAGTATTTT. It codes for CASSEVYSSGYTDTQYF.

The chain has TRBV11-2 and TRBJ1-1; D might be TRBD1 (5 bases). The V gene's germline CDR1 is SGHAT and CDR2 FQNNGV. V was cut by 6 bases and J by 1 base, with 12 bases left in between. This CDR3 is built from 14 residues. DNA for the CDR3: TGTGCCAGCAGTTCTCGGGGGACGAACACTGAAGCTTTCTTT. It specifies CASSSRGTNTEAFF.

The CDR3 loop reads CASSSFPGWEQFF. Here the CDR3 DNA reads TGTGCCAGCAGTTCCTTCCCCGGGTGGGAGCAGTTCTTC. The chain uses TRBV6-6 and TRBJ2-1; D not certain. Deletions cut 4 bases from V and 10 bases from J, with 14 bases between. The CDR3 runs to 13 residues. The germline CDR1 and CDR2 sequences are MNHNY and SVGAGI (reference sequence).

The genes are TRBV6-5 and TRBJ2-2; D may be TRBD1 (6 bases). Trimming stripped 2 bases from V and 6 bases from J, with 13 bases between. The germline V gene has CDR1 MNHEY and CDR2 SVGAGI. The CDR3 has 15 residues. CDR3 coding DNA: TGTGCCAGCAGTTACAGGACGAAGGGGGCCGGGGAGCTGTTTTTT. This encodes CASSYRTKGAGELFF.

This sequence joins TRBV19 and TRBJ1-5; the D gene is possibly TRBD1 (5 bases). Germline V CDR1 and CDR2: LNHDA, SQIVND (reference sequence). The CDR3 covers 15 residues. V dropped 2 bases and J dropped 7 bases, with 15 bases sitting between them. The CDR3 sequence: CASSITAGPRQPQHF. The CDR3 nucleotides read TGTGCCAGTAGTATAACGGCAGGGCCTCGGCAGCCCCAGCATTTT.

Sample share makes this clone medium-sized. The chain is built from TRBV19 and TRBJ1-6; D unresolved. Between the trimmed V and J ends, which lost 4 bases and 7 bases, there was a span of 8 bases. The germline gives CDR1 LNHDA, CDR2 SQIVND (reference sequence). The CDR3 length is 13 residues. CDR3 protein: CASSTSRNSPLHF. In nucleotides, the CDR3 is TGTGCCAGTAGTACCTCCAGGAATTCACCCCTCCACTTT.

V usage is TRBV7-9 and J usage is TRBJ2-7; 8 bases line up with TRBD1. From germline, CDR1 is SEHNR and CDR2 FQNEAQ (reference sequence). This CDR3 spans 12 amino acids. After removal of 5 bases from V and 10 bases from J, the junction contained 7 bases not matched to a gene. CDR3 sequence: CASSGTGGKQYF. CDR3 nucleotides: TGTGCCAGCAGCGGAACAGGGGGGAAACAGTACTTC.

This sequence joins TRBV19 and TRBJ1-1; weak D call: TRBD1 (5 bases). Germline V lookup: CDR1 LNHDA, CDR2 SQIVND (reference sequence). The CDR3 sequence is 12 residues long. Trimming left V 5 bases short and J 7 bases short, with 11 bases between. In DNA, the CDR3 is TGTGCCAGTAGTCCCCAGGGTGGTGAAGCTTTCTTT. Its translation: CASSPQGGEAFF.

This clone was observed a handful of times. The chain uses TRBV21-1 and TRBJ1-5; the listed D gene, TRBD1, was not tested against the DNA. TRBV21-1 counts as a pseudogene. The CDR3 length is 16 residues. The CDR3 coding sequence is TGTGCCAGCAGCAAAGAGGGCGACAGGGGGCTGGGGCCCCAGCATTTT. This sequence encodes CASSKEGDRGLGPQHF.

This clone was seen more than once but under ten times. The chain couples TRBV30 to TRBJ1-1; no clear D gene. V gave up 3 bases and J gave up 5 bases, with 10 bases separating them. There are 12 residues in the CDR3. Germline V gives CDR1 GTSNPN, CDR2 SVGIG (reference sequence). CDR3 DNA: TGTGCCTGGAGCCTTGGCGGGACTGAAGCTTTCTTT. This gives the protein CAWSLGGTEAFF.

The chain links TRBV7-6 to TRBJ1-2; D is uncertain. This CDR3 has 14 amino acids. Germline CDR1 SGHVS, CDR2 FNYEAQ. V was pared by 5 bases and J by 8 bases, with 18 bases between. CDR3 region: CASSDAAGRSGYTF. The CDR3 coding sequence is TGTGCCAGCAGCGATGCAGCGGGCAGGAGCGGCTACACCTTC.

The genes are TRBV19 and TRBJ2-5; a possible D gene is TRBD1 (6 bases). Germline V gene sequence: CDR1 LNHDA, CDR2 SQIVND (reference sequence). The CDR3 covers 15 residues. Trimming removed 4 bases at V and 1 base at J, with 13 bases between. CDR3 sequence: CASSTMAQGQETQYF. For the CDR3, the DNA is TGTGCCAGTAGTACTATGGCACAGGGCCAAGAGACCCAGTACTTC. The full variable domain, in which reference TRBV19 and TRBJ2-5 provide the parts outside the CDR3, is DGGITQSPKYLFRKEGQNVTLSCEQNLNHDAMYWYRQDPGQGLRLIYYSQIVNDFQKGDIAEGYSVSREKKESFPLTVTSAQKNPTAFYLCASSTMAQGQETQYFGPGTRLLVL.

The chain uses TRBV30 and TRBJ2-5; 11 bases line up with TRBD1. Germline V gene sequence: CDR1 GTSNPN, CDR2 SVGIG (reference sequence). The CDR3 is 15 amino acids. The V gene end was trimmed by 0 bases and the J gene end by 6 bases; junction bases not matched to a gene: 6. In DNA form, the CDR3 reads TGTGCCTGGAGTGTAAGCCGGACAGGGGGCCAGACCCAGTACTTC. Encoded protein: CAWSVSRTGGQTQYF.

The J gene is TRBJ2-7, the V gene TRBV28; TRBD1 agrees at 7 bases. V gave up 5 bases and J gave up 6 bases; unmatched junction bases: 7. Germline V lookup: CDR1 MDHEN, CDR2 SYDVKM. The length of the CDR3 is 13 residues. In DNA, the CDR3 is TGTGCCAGCAGTCCGGGGCACAGGGGCGAGCAGTACTTC. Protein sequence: CASSPGHRGEQYF.

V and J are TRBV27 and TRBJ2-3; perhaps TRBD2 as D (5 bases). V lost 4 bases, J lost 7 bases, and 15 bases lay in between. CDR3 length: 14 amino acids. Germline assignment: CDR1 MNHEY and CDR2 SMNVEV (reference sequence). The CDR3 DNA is TGTGCCAGCAGTTCCTCCCCACTAGGCTATACGCAGTATTTT. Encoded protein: CASSSSPLGYTQYF.

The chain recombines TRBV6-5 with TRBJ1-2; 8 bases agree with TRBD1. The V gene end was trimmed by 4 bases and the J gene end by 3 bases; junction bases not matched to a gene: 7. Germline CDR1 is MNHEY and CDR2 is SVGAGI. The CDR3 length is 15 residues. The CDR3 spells CASSFNQGAYYGYTF. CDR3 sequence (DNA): TGTGCCAGCAGTTTTAATCAGGGGGCTTACTATGGCTACACCTTC.

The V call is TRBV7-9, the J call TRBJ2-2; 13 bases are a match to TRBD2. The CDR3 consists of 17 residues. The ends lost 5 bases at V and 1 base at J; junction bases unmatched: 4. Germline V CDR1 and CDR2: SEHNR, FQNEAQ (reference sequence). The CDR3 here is CASSPGLAGRNTGELFF. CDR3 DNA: TGTGCCAGCAGCCCGGGACTAGCGGGGAGGAACACCGGGGAGCTGTTTTTT.

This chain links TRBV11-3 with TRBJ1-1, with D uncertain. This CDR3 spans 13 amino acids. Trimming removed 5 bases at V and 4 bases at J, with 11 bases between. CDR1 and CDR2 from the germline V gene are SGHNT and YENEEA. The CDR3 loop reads CASSLRVGTEAFF. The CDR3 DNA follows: TGTGCCAGCAGCCTTCGGGTGGGCACTGAAGCTTTCTTT. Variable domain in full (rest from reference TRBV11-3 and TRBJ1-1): EAGVVQSPRYKIIEKKQPVAFWCNPISGHNTLYWYLQNLGQGPELLIRYENEEAVDDSQLPKDRFSAERLKGVDSTLKIQPAELGDSAVYLCASSLRVGTEAFFGQGTRLTVV.

The CDR3 here is CASSPGQGLHF. CDR3 sequence (DNA): TGCGCCAGCAGCCCAGGACAGGGTCTCCACTTT. The chain employs TRBV5-1 and TRBJ1-6; TRBD1 agrees at 8 bases. This CDR3 contains 11 residues. Losses at the gene ends were 4 bases for V and 16 bases for J; bases not matched to a gene: 4. The germline V gene encodes CDR1 SGHRS and CDR2 YFSETQ.